A single sample is the source of the 11 T cell receptor beta chains below, sequenced in a study of OX40 agonist ivuxolimab in advanced cancers. The table came from immunoSEQ multiplex PCR; TCRdb's copy has only in-frame clones and leaves some out. The profile covers 21,000 or so clones, with around 84% appearing a single time and about a fifth taken by the ten largest. The sample was CD4+ or CD8+ T cells sorted from blood, taken in a trial of the OX40 agonist ivuxolimab. Source of these receptors: an adult with an advanced solid tumor such as melanoma, head and neck, liver or kidney cancer.

The CDR3 DNA sequence: TGTGCCAGCAGTTTCACTAGCGGGGGAGGGAATGAGCAGTTCTTC. Translating it yields CASSFTSGGGNEQFF. The chain couples TRBV6-5 to TRBJ2-1; 11 bases are shared with TRBD2. The J segment lost 7 bases and the V segment lost 4 bases, leaving 6 bases of the junction unmatched. Germline loops: CDR1 MNHEY, CDR2 SVGAGI. The CDR3 spans 15 residues.

V gene TRBV27 combines with J gene TRBJ2-1; the D gene is possibly TRBD2 (5 bases). This CDR3 comprises 13 residues. Trimming pared 3 bases from V and 6 bases from J, leaving 9 bases between. Germline V CDR1 and CDR2: MNHEY, SMNVEV (reference sequence). CDR3 loop: CASSFRGSNEQFF. The DNA for the CDR3 is TGTGCCAGCAGTTTTAGAGGGAGCAATGAGCAGTTCTTC.

V gene TRBV9 combines with J gene TRBJ1-2; 7 nucleotides align to TRBD1. Germline CDR1 is SGDLS and CDR2 is YYNGEE. The ends lost 0 bases at V and 5 bases at J; junction bases unmatched: 13. CDR3 length equals 17 residues. CDR3 sequence: CASSVGGITTGEYGYTF. The CDR3 region has the DNA TGTGCCAGCAGCGTAGGGGGGATAACCACAGGGGAGTATGGCTACACCTTC.

The V gene is TRBV28, the J gene TRBJ2-7; the match to TRBD1 covers 12 bases. This CDR3 has 18 amino acids. Trimming cost V 6 bases and J 4 bases; bases outside gene matches: 16. The V gene's germline CDR1 is MDHEN and CDR2 SYDVKM. CDR3 sequence (DNA): TGTGCCAGCAGCCATCCGGGACAGGGGGCTTTAATAGGATACGAGCAGTACTTC. Its translation: CASSHPGQGALIGYEQYF.

The chain has TRBV9 and TRBJ2-5; the D gene could be TRBD1 or TRBD2 (6 bases each). The end of the DNA fits TRBJ2-7 better, so the J call may be wrong. The germline V gene encodes CDR1 SGDLS and CDR2 YYNGEE. CDR3 size: 15 residues. In DNA, the CDR3 is TGTGCCAGCAGCGTAGAGGGGGGCAGTGTCGGCGAGCAGTACTTC. Amino acids: CASSVEGGSVGEQYF.

This chain uses TRBV7-6 with TRBJ2-1, with 8 bases lining up with TRBD2. Trimming took 4 bases from V and 3 from J; bases not matched to a gene: 11. CDR1 is SGHVS, CDR2 FNYEAQ, per germline. This CDR3 contains 17 residues. CDR3 protein: CASSSRRVAGIYNEQFF. The CDR3, as DNA: TGTGCCAGCAGCTCGCGGAGGGTAGCGGGAATCTACAATGAGCAGTTCTTC.

The V gene is TRBV7-6, the J gene TRBJ1-1; D may be TRBD1 (5 bases). CDR1 SGHVS and CDR2 FNYEAQ come from the germline V gene. This CDR3 has 14 residues. Between the trimmed V and J ends, which lost 5 bases and 3 bases, there was a span of 13 bases. CDR3 amino acids: CASSPLGEDTEAFF. Here the CDR3 DNA reads TGTGCCAGCAGCCCTCTGGGGGAGGACACTGAAGCTTTCTTT.

This clone was seen only once. The genes are TRBV27 and TRBJ2-4; TRBD2 is a possible D gene (6 bases). This CDR3 has 17 amino acids. Deletions cut 3 bases from V and 4 bases from J, with 19 bases between. Germline V gives CDR1 MNHEY, CDR2 SMNVEV (reference sequence). CDR3 residues: CASSFHPLEGRKNIQYF. CDR3 nucleotides: TGTGCCAGCAGTTTCCACCCCCTGGAGGGGCGTAAAAACATTCAGTACTTC.

CDR3 sequence reads: CASSFRREMNTEAFF. The DNA for the CDR3 is TGTGCCAGTAGTTTTAGACGGGAGATGAACACTGAAGCTTTCTTT. V and J are TRBV19 and TRBJ1-1; D is unresolved. This CDR3 has 15 residues. Germline lookup yields CDR1 LNHDA and CDR2 SQIVND (reference sequence). Trimming took 5 bases from V and 0 from J, leaving 13 bases between them. Full variable domain (remainder filled in from reference TRBV19 and TRBJ1-1): DGGITQSPKYLFRKEGQNVTLSCEQNLNHDAMYWYRQDPGQGLRLIYYSQIVNDFQKGDIAEGYSVSREKKESFPLTVTSAQKNPTAFYLCASSFRREMNTEAFFGQGTRLTVV.

In its sample, this clone was seen once. The chain recombines TRBV5-1 with TRBJ2-5; 12 bases map to TRBD2. The ends lost 4 bases at V and 5 bases at J; junction bases unmatched: 6. From germline, CDR1 is SGHRS and CDR2 YFSETQ. This CDR3 region has 15 residues. The CDR3 region is CASSLWTSGVETQYF. Here the CDR3 DNA reads TGCGCCAGCAGCCTATGGACTAGCGGGGTTGAGACCCAGTACTTC.

This rearrangement joins TRBV13 to TRBJ1-1; D is undetermined. Trimming removed 5 bases at V and 0 bases at J, with 16 bases between. There are 16 residues in the CDR3. The germline gives CDR1 PRHDT, CDR2 FYEKMQ (reference sequence). CDR3 residues: CASSPVASMMNTEAFF. CDR3 sequence (DNA): TGTGCCAGCAGCCCCGTCGCAAGTATGATGAACACTGAAGCTTTCTTT.